The present TCR beta chain was sequenced within a study of blood T cell repertoires in COVID-19. This CDR3 is 13 amino acids long. Per germline, CDR1 LNHDA and CDR2 SQIVND (reference sequence). V was pared by 6 bases and J by 7 bases, with 7 bases of the junction left unmatched. TCRdb's table, derived via immunoSEQ multiplex PCR, lists solely in-frame clones and lacks some. The table records around 200,000 clones, around nine tenths of them present only once. The chain links TRBV19 to TRBJ1-1, with TRBD1 identical over 8 bases. This TCR was recovered from a man in his sixties who had recovered from COVID-19. Sequenced: peripheral blood. The DNA of the CDR3 is TGTGCCAGTAGGGACAGGGCTAGAAATGAAGCTTTCTTT. It translates to CASRDRARNEAFF.